The present T cell receptor beta chain was sequenced within a study of OX40 agonist ivuxolimab in advanced cancers. Study-level background: All patients had ivuxolimab intravenously every 2 weeks at 0.01 to 10 mg/kg.

Assay: immunoSEQ multiplex PCR; the TCRdb copy retains only in-frame clones and omits some. The sample includes around 50,000 clones, 94% of them seen just once. CDR1 and CDR2 (germline): MNHNY, SVGAGI (reference sequence). CDR3 length: 14 amino acids. V lost 1 base and J 2 bases, leaving 8 bases between the germline ends. The chain carries TRBV6-6 and TRBJ2-5; D ambiguous. The specimen was CD4+ or CD8+ T cells sorted from blood, collected in a trial of the OX40 agonist ivuxolimab. This sequence originates from an adult with an advanced solid tumor such as melanoma, head and neck, liver or kidney cancer. The chain's CDR3 is CASSYLSSQETQYF. Here the CDR3 DNA reads TGTGCCAGCAGTTACTTGAGCAGTCAAGAGACCCAGTACTTC.